This T cell receptor beta chain was recorded in a study of cytomegalovirus exposure and HLA in healthy donors (TCRdb year 2017). About the study as a whole: In an earlier analysis of under 750 of the donors, 250 to 350 Gb of sequence data and about 110 million unique TCR beta sequences from 150 million to 200 million T cells were reported. To predict cytomegalovirus infection status, the study combined high-throughput TCR immunosequencing, statistical association of individual TCRs with disease status, and machine learning. Among the roughly 400 genotyped donors, approximately 77% belonged to the genetic ancestry cluster associated with self-reported Caucasian donors. The study used immunosequencing to profile the T cell repertoires of some 600 subjects and linked those repertoires to cytomegalovirus serostatus. Genome-wide SNP genotypes for about 65% of the roughly 670 donors were used in a later genetic analysis, which treated that subset as a discovery cohort. In addition to the first cohort of several hundred subjects, a separate validation cohort of 120 different subjects was used. Donor age, sex, ethnicity and CMV serostatus were collected together with the repertoire data. Among some 400 genotyped donors of the cohort, an average of approximately 240,000 unique TCR beta nucleotide sequences was sequenced per donor, of which about 20% were non-productive. A later analysis re-examined previously published TCR beta repertoires from 610 or so donors and added high-resolution HLA genotyping to investigate patterns of TCR occurrence. Several DR-DQ haplotypes were treated as single units for association and clustering because of strong linkage in the cohort. The number of donors typed differed by locus, with roughly 629-640 for A, B, C, DRB1 and DQB1, over 500 for DQA1, under 610 for DPA1, and around 430 for DPB1. The later analysis used no new phenotypic data to find candidate immune exposures, relying instead on TCR beta sequences and their occurrence across donors. The aim of the study was to test whether cataloging public T cell receptors could identify signatures of past pathogen exposure. An early release covering roughly 600 HLA-typed donors comprised about 310 gigabases of sequencing data and about 90 million unique TCR sequences. Both class I and class II loci were covered by HLA typing, at four-digit resolution. An earlier analysis of 500 to 750 of the donors applied high-throughput TCR beta sequencing to assess whether each TCR beta V gene segment acted as functional or pseudogenic. Every repertoire in the discovery cohort had been generated on one and the same sequencing platform. Summary of the overall study and its limitations: In vitro tests confirmed that a few of the cytomegalovirus-associated TCR beta chains recognize cytomegalovirus antigens. The 87-base-pair reads could not distinguish some IMGT-functional V segments, including TRBV6-2 and TRBV6-3, so those segments were excluded. The authors suggested that the approach could potentially be extended to other disease states and immunological phenotypes. A cluster of highly shared sequence variants was judged likely to represent a technical artifact of the sequencing pipeline. Several of the top co-occurrence clusters appeared to be linked to parvovirus B19, influenza, CMV and Epstein-Barr virus, according to a later analysis. Most TCR sequences were seen in very few donors, while some public TCRs were found in many individuals. In a later analysis, HLA-associated TCR beta chains were found to be more clonally expanded and to have lower generation probabilities than equally common non-associated chains. In both the original and validation cohorts, the classifier was reported to diagnose cytomegalovirus status with high specificity and sensitivity. Strong co-occurrence of HLA alleles, especially DR and DQ, made assigning TCR associations to individual alleles difficult. According to a later genetic analysis, donors in an Asian-associated ancestry cluster had fewer N-insertions in productive TCRs than the approximately 610-donor mean. A later analysis found that TCR association rates varied across HLA loci, with DRB1 alleles showing the most associated TCRs and HLA-C alleles the fewest. Because counts were too low, around 17 rarely observed V segments, including chromosome 9 orphons, were left out of the earlier analysis of about 620 of the donors. Roughly uniform sequencing depth across donors was assumed in presence/absence analyses, although this assumption may not hold. A later analysis associated roughly 17,000 TCR beta sequences with specific HLA alleles at a false discovery rate of 0.05. The only immune exposure information available for the cohort was CMV serostatus. Most CMV-associated TCR beta chains appeared to be HLA-restricted in a later analysis, and the HLA associations seemed to be driven largely by CMV exposure. A further reported finding was that TCR beta sequences accurately predicted the HLA-A and HLA-B alleles for most subjects in the first cohort. An association between a missense DCLRE1C variant and V-gene and J-gene trimming of TCR beta chains was found in a later genetic analysis and replicated in an independent cohort. Only TCR beta chains were sequenced in this cohort, and the absence of alpha or paired-chain data limited detectable features. Linkage disequilibrium might explain the correlated functional status among segregating V segments, but an unknown experimental factor could not be excluded. The study listed 170 or so TCR beta chains as associated with cytomegalovirus. In an earlier analysis of some 550 of the donors, most TCR beta V segments were observed in productive rearrangements about 87% or about 30% of the time, broadly matching IMGT annotations. Because HLA typing was unavailable for some donors at each locus, only the typed subset was used in association tests.

After removal of 6 bases from V and 3 bases from J, the junction retains 4 bases not matched to a gene. The CDR3 starts with the cysteine, ends with the phenylalanine, and has 13 residues. Only the CDR3 portion is preserved as DNA: 39 bases, with reading frame beginning at the first base. Taken from the germline V gene, the CDR1 and CDR2 loops are MRHNA and SNTAGT. The cohort comprised 550 to 700 healthy bone marrow donors. At the time of sampling, every cohort member was nominally healthy, though immune exposures that went unrecorded were likely present. The donor was CMV seropositive and was included in the group of 250 to 300 seropositive cohort members. Every donor gave a peripheral blood sample, and the peripheral blood mononuclear cells from that sample were used for TCR beta sequencing. The Qiagen DNeasy Blood Extraction Kit was used to extract genomic DNA from the blood cell samples. The method behind the library was the immunoSEQ multiplex PCR assay. For the multiplex PCR, a mixture combining 60 forward primers for TCR Vbeta segments and 13 reverse primers for TCR Jbeta segments was used. The CDR3 region of rearranged TCR beta genes was amplified from genomic DNA by a multiplex PCR assay. The amplified TCR beta libraries were sequenced on the Illumina HiSeq System as 87-base-pair reads. Turning to the authors' computational methods: A later analysis tallied tens of millions of unique TCR beta chains across the 666 repertoires, and around 12 million of those chains were shared by two or more donors. A nearest-neighbor algorithm error-corrected the raw reads and collapsed the reads into unique sequences, merging closely related sequences to remove PCR and sequencing errors. To assign V, D and J gene segments, CDR3 sequences were aligned to IMGT reference sequences. For a sequence to be retained, at least a six-nucleotide match to both a V gene segment and a J gene segment was required. Rearrangements were classified as productive when the CDR3 lacked stop codons and remained in frame with V and J, and all other rearrangements were classified as non-productive. Following IMGT convention, CDR3 was defined as the stretch from the second conserved V-encoded cysteine to the conserved J-encoded phenylalanine. The earlier analysis of roughly 590 of the donors excluded any sequence lacking an unambiguous match to a single V gene segment. An earlier analysis of fewer than 650 of the donors classified V segments as functional when productive rearrangements were above 56.7% and as segregating when the standard deviation between donors was above 5%. A statistical classification framework was developed to diagnose cytomegalovirus status using the catalog of TCR beta chain sequences. In a later analysis, TCR nucleotide sequences were compared against IMGT/GENE-DB human TR gene sequences so that V and J genes could be assigned. A later analysis assigned CDR3 sequences and most-parsimonious VDJ recombination scenarios with the TCRdist pipeline. In a later analysis, every TCR beta chain was defined by the combination of its CDR3 amino acid sequence and its V-gene family, and reads without a unique V-gene family were dropped. To address suspected cross-contamination and a sequencing artifact, a later analysis removed roughly 580 highly shared, low-generation-probability nucleotide sequences. For each public chain, a later analysis derived a clonal expansion index from normalized ranks of inferred template counts within each repertoire. In a later analysis, generation probabilities were computed with a VDJ recombination model fitted to out-of-frame rearrangements, and the resulting probabilities were checked against IGoR. A later analysis scored TCR-TCR, TCR-HLA and TCR-CMV co-occurrence with hypergeometric tests, applying a repertoire-size bias correction to TCR pairs. False discovery rates were estimated in a later analysis by permuting HLA or CMV assignments 20 times. In a later analysis, co-occurring TCRs were grouped using DBSCAN, and TCRdist sequence similarity was added for clustering within HLA-allele-positive subsets. For co-occurrence clustering, repertoires with fewer than 30,000 or more than 120,000 public chains were excluded, along with roughly five repertoires with anomalous nucleotide sharing. TCRdb took over this immuneACCESS table, retaining in-frame rearrangements with V and J assigned. Such tables are incomplete; in checked studies, under half of the missing clones stem from an unresolved V gene, and the remainder is unexplained. V and J calls plus clone size are reproduced from that table; the DNA served to infer D and trimming. In this sample the table shows more than 200,000 clones, just under 70% of which occur a single time. The top ten clonotypes cover less than 3% of the sample.

On this clone: This clone's antigen is unknown. Per-base qualities were not stored, and no clone one base away is much larger.

The TCR sequence derives from a man aged 35 to 55 in good health and CMV-seropositive. The sequence is built from TRBV6-4 and TRBJ2-5, with 7 central nucleotides matching TRBD1. The sequenced sample was PBMCs. The bases read TGTGCCAGCAGCCGGGACAGAGAAGAGACCCAGTACTTC. Its translation is CASSRDREETQYF.